The clone carrying this T cell receptor beta chain was recorded many times. Looked up from germline, CDR1 is KGHDR and CDR2 is SFDVKD. The V end was cut by 2 bases, the J end by 5 bases, with 11 bases between. The CDR3 runs 14 residues. The sample is drawn from a study of T cells in Graves' hyperthyroidism and ophthalmopathy. Template material for amplifying TCR beta CDR3 regions consisted of RNA transcripts. The HTBI set primed first-round TCR CDR3 RT-PCR. TCRdb re-derived calls from the multiplex PCR reads in MiXCR, one entry per CDR3 protein. In the table there are 600,000 or so distinct CDR3 sequences, roughly 46% of which are singletons.

The chain combines TRBV24-1 with TRBJ1-1; TRBD1 is a possible D gene (6 bases). The receptor comes from a woman aged 18-29 years with Graves' hyperthyroidism. Sequencing was carried out using peripheral blood or thyroid tissue (not recorded which). The CDR3 protein is CATSDSSGDTEAFF. DNA of the CDR3: TGTGCCACCAGTGATTCCTCAGGGGATACTGAAGCTTTCTTT.